This note documents a single TCR beta chain sequence. It lacks a known antigen. Per-nucleotide qualities are absent, and no much larger clonotype sits a single base away. This specimen comes from a study of shared clonotypes between healthy human individuals (TCRdb year 2020). For the wider study: The cohort comprised a couple of women and a few men aged 18 to 49 years. Each donor's leukapheresis produced roughly between roughly 0.94 and 9.5 billion PBMCs. To estimate repertoire size and how much clonotypes are shared between individuals, the study performed deep sequencing of blood TCR repertoires from five healthy adults. To increase sequencing depth and limit assay-specific biases, TCR repertoire library preparation and sequencing were carried out by different laboratories using diverse techniques. Per donor, three plates each were used for CD4 naive and CD4 memory, two for CD8 naive, and one for CD8 memory.

Inclusive of the bounding cysteine and phenylalanine, the CDR3 is 11 residues long. The kept DNA is CDR3 alone, 33 bases in frame from the first base. From a lookup of the germline V gene (reference sequence), CDR1 and CDR2 are SGHAT and FQDESV. V is clipped by 4 bases and J by 7 bases, and the sequence between their germline boundaries is 5 bases long. Study-wide conclusions, independent of this receptor: When several donors were compared, the shared fraction of clonotypes was around 5.1% for naive CD4, around 3.5% for naive CD8, more than 2% for memory CD4, and 0.3% to 0.5% for memory CD8. Naive subsets generally had larger estimated clonotype richness than memory subsets. Pairwise subsampling led to the expectation that sequencing depth would affect the degree of clonotype sharing among donors. Sampling was restricted to blood, and TCR repertoires in tissues likely differ from the TCR repertoires found in blood. Because the study included a small number of donors, the genetic and exposure-history diversity represented was limited. Higher generation probabilities were observed for clonotypes shared by all four sorted-subset donors than for non-shared clonotypes. Incomplete sequencing was indicated by rarefaction of sorted-subset datasets, despite the large sequencing depth.

The donors were healthy, HIV-negative adults with no recently reported acute infections or vaccinations. Only Caucasian adults living in Nashville, Tennessee, USA were represented among the donors. CD4+ T cells were enriched through magnetic negative selection, after which naive cells were positively selected on CD45RA and the remaining negative fraction served as the memory subset. Blood was collected by leukapheresis, and PBMCs were isolated by Ficoll-Histopaque density gradient centrifugation and then cryopreserved in liquid nitrogen vapor phase. Analytical flow cytometry was used to check the purity and quantity of each magnetically sorted T cell population. Each sorted fraction had its genomic DNA isolated and then quantified by UV absorbance on a Nanodrop 2000c. TCR CDR3 regions were amplified from genomic DNA by multiplex PCR using the deep immunoSEQ assay. Extracted genomic DNA from each cell subset was spread evenly across all wells of several immunoSEQ 96-well plates, with each plate serving as a replicate. For sorted subsets, each replicate PCR was loaded with about 0.2 ug genomic DNA, equivalent to 30,000 or so T cell genomes. Purified libraries were measured with a Qubit 3.0 fluorometer, size-checked on a Bioanalyzer 2100, and measured again with the KAPA Library Quantification kit. A separate single-read 150-cycle Illumina NextSeq 550 flow cell was used to sequence each immunoSEQ 96-well plate. Per the source publication's procedure: Because the immunoSEQ output included only junctional sequences and no quality scores, the filtering could not be the same as the filtering used for full-length reads. Sequences were annotated with PyIR, a Python wrapper for IgBLAST v1.9, using IMGT germline references to assign V/J genes and CDR3. Reads were removed for weak V/J assignments (E-value above 1e-6), missing CDR3, stop codons, out-of-frame junctions, or ambiguous translated residues. A V3J clonotype was defined by an identical inferred V gene, J gene, and CDR3 amino acid sequence. To compute the percentage overlap between repertoires, the number of shared unique clonotypes was divided by the size of the smaller repertoire. Repertoire richness was assessed with RTK rarefaction, the Chao1 estimator, and Recon v2.1 estimates of unobserved clonotypes. Generation probabilities were computed with OLGA for all TCRbeta clonotypes obtained by the gDNA method from four donors. The clones in this table, taken by TCRdb from immuneACCESS, are in-frame only. Not every clone is retained; where verified, under half of the shortfall comes from an unresolved V gene, and the cause of the rest is unknown. V, J and clone size reflect that table, while D and trimming were determined from the DNA. Counted in this sample were about 2 million clones; 95% of them appeared once. The top ten clones comprise 0.1% to 0.15% of the sample.

Here the chain combines TRBV11-1 and TRBJ2-1; the D gene identity is not certain. This receptor was identified in a man between 18 and 35 years old in good health. Sequences were obtained from naive CD4+ T cells sorted from blood. In light of the paper, this sample's cell subset or site label describes: CD45RA+ positively selected. The DNA is as follows: TGTGCCAGCAGCTCCGGGAATGAGCAGTTCTTC. Its product reads: CASSSGNEQFF.